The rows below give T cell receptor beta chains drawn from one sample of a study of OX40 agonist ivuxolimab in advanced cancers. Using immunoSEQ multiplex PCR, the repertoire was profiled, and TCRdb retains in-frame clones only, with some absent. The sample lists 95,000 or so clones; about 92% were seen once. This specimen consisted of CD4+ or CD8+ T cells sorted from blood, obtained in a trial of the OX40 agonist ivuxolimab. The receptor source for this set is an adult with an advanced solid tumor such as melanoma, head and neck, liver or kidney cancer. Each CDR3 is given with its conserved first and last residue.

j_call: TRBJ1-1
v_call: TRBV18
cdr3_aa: CASSALGEVNTEAFF

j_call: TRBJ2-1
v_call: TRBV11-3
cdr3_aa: CASSLGDRRYQFF

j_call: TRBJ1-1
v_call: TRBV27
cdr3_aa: CASSPLVNTEAFF

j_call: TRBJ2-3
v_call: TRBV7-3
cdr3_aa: CASSPAGREGTDTQYF

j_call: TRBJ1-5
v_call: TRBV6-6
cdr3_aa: CASKPTGTTSNQPQHF

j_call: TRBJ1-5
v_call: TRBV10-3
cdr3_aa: CAISESSQGGNQPQHF

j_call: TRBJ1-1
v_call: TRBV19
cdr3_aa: CASSLGNTEAFF

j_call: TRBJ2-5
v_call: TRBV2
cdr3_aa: CASRGYQETQYF

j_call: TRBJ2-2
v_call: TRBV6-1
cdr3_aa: CASSERRSTGELFF

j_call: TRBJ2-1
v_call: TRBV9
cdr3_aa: CASSVGLAGANNEQFF

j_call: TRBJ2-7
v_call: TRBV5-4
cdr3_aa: CASSSTPGTGYEQYF

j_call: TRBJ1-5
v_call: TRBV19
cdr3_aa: CASSIRGQPQHF

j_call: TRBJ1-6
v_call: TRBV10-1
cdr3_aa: CASSLAGQNSPLHF

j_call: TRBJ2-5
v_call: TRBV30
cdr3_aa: CAWSVRQGRETQYF

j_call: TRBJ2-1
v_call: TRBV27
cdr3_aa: CASKGLGGGLNEQFF

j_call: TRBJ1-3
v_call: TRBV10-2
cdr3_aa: CASSETTGTGSNTIYF

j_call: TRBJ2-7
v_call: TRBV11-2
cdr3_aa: CASSLGFRGQGKAYEQYF

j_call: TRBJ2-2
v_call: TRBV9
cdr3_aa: CASSVGSSGSNGELFF

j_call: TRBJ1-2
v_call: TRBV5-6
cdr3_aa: CASSLTGTEGYTF

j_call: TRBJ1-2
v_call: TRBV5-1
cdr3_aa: CASSQGQESNYGYTF

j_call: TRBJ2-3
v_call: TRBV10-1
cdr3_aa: CASSEWLAGPDTQYF

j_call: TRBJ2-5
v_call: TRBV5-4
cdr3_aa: CASSQPGPEGTQYF

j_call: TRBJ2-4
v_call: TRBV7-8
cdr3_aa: CASSPSDRGEIIQYF

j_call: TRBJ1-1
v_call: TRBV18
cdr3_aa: CASLRDSQNTEAFF

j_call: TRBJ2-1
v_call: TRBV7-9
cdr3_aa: CASSPTDRGNEQFF

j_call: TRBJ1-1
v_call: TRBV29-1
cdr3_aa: CSYGTPNTEAFF

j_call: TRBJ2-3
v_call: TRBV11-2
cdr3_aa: CASSFYRTGSTDTQYF

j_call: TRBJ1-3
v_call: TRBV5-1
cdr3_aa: CASSLGTSSGNTIYF

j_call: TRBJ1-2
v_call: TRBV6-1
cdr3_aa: CASSEKGQGDYGYTF

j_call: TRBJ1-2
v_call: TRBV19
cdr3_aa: CASSWGPPNYGYTF

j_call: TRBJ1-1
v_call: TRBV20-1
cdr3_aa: CTPGTDTEAFF

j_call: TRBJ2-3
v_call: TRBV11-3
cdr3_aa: CASSLGSGAGTDTQYF

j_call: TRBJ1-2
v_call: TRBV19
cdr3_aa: CASSLPPSQGYGYTF

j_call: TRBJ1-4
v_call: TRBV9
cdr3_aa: CASSLGAWGDEKLFF

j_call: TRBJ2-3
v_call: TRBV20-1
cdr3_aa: CSVYGTTQYF

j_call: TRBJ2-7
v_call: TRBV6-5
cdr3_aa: CASRETRLRGEQYF

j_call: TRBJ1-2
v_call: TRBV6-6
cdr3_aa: CASRIQGLNYGYTF

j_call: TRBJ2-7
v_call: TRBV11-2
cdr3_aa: CASSSLAGGSYEQYF

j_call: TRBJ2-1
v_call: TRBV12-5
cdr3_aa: CASGLVRLAGENEQFF

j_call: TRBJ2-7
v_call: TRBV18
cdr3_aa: CASSTPVGRGLEQYF